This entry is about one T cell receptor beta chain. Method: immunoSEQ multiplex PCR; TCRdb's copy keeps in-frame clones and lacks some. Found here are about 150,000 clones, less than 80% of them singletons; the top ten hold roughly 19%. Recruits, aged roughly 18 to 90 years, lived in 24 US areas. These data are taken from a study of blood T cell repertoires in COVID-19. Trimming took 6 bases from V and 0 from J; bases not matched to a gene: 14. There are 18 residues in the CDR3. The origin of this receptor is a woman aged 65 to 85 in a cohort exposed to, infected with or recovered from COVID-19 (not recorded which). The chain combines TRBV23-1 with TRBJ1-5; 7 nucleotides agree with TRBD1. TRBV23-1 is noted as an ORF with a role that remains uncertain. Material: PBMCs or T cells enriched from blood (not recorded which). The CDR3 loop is CASSPEGQIKYSNQPQHF. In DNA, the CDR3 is TGCGCCAGCAGCCCAGAGGGACAGATTAAGTATAGCAATCAGCCCCAGCATTTT.